A selection of T cell receptor beta chains follows, all from one sample in a study of read filtering for tumor transcriptome and immune sequencing. TCRdb re-analysed the reads in MiXCR, keeping a single row per CDR3 protein. The data show over 45,000 distinct CDR3 sequences, 20% to 25% seen once. The specimen was a population of CD138-negative cells sorted from bone marrow. These receptors came from a donor aged 40 or older with multiple myeloma. Each CDR3 is given with its conserved first and last residue. D genes are given only for firm matches. Clone size, where shown, is once, few, many, or a class for clones that have expanded.

j_call d_call v_call clone_size cdr3_aa cdr3_nt
TRBJ2-7 . TRBV11-2 many CASSLAGTSYEQYF TGTGCCAGCAGCTTAGCGGGGACAAGCTATGAGCAGTACTTC
TRBJ1-1 . TRBV29-1 many CSVGGGGTGTQAFF TGCAGCGTTGGGGGGGGGGGTACCGGGACCCAAGCTTTCTTT
TRBJ2-5 . TRBV20-1 . CSARRGIEETQYF TGCAGTGCTAGACGGGGGATTGAAGAGACCCAGTACTTC
TRBJ2-3 TRBD1 TRBV7-3 few CASSPGQATDTQYF TGTGCCAGCAGCCCGGGACAGGCCACAGATACGCAGTATTTT
TRBJ1-2 . TRBV6-5 few CASRGNGNYGYTF TGTGCCAGCAGGGGGAACGGTAACTATGGCTACACCTTC
TRBJ2-6 . TRBV7-6 many CASSARGGTGANVLTF TGTGCCAGCAGCGCTAGGGGGGGGACTGGGGCCAACGTCCTGACTTTC
TRBJ2-1 TRBD1 TRBV6-6 many CASSEDRGDEQFF TGTGCCAGCAGTGAGGACAGGGGCGATGAGCAGTTCTTC
TRBJ1-1 . TRBV29-1 . CSVEAPEKTEAFF TGCAGCGTTGAGGCCCCGGAGAAAACTGAAGCTTTCTTT
TRBJ2-4 . TRBV2 once CASSRDSQAKNIQCF TGTGCCAGTAGCCGGGACTCCCAGGCCAAAAACATTCAGTGCTTC
TRBJ2-2 . TRBV11-2 . CASSPRQVGTGELFF TGTGCCAGCAGCCCGCGACAGGTTGGCACCGGGGAGCTGTTTTTT
TRBJ2-3 TRBD2 TRBV28 many CASSKRGVITDTQYF TGTGCCAGCAGTAAGCGGGGGGTTATCACAGATACGCAGTATTTT
TRBJ2-5 TRBD2 TRBV4-2 . CASSRAPGLAGGTTQYF TGTGCCAGCAGCCGGGCCCCCGGACTAGCGGGAGGAACGACCCAGTACTTC
TRBJ2-7 . TRBV28 . CASSSTGYEQYF TGTGCCAGCAGTTCGACGGGCTACGAGCAGTACTTC
TRBJ2-1 TRBD2 TRBV20-1 many CSASEASGGALEFF TGCAGTGCTAGTGAGGCTAGCGGGGGGGCTTTAGAGTTCTTC
TRBJ1-5 TRBD1 TRBV6-5 . CASSAYLTGQGIDQPQHF TGTGCCAGCAGTGCGTATTTAACGGGACAGGGGATCGATCAGCCCCAGCATTTT
TRBJ2-7 . TRBV7-9 many CASSLARAHEQYF TGTGCCAGCAGCTTAGCGAGGGCCCACGAGCAGTACTTC
TRBJ1-1 . TRBV19 . CASSSSMNTEAFF TGTGCCAGTAGTTCCAGCATGAACACTGAAGCTTTCTTT
TRBJ2-6 . TRBV7-9 . CASSLVGGGGSESGANVLTF TGTGCCAGCAGCTTAGTCGGGGGAGGGGGCTCGGAGTCTGGGGCCAACGTCCTGACTTTC
TRBJ2-1 TRBD1 TRBV13 few CASSPDMGQGRVYNEQFF TGTGCCAGCAGCCCAGACATGGGACAGGGAAGGGTATACAATGAGCAGTTCTTC
TRBJ2-1 . TRBV19 few CASRGLAGINEQFF TGTGCCAGTAGGGGACTGGCGGGAATTAATGAGCAGTTCTTC
TRBJ2-7 . TRBV5-4 few CASSLDAVLGEQYF TGTGCCAGCAGCTTGGATGCGGTTCTGGGCGAGCAGTACTTC
TRBJ2-7 . TRBV3-1 many CASSQDLAYDEQYF TGTGCCAGCAGCCAAGATCTAGCTTACGACGAGCAGTACTTC
TRBJ2-7 . TRBV9 many CASSVAPTYYGQYF TGTGCCAGCAGCGTAGCCCCGACTTACTACGGGCAGTACTTC
TRBJ2-7 TRBD1 TRBV6-5 . CASGNWDSSYEQYF TGTGCCAGCGGTAACTGGGACAGCAGCTACGAGCAGTACTTC
TRBJ2-7 . TRBV2 few CASSEESPEQYF TGTGCCAGCAGTGAAGAGTCTCCCGAGCAGTACTTC
TRBJ1-1 . TRBV28 many CASSLTDRGREAFF TGTGCCAGCAGCCTCACCGATCGGGGCCGTGAAGCTTTCTTT
TRBJ2-5 . TRBV5-1 . CASSLVRGLETQYF TGCGCCAGCAGCTTGGTGCGGGGCCTAGAGACCCAGTACTTC
TRBJ2-7 . TRBV3-1 many CASSQGAGPYEQYF TGTGCCAGCAGCCAAGGGGCAGGCCCCTACGAGCAGTACTTC
TRBJ2-4 TRBD1 TRBV28 few CASRGPGQGYF TGTGCCAGCAGGGGACCGGGACAGGGGTACTTC
TRBJ2-1 . TRBV29-1 few CSVDGEVRNEQFF TGCAGCGTTGATGGGGAGGTAAGAAATGAGCAGTTCTTC
TRBJ1-5 . TRBV11-2 many CASSLVIGQPQHF TGTGCCAGCAGCTTGGTGATCGGTCAGCCCCAGCATTTT
TRBJ1-1 . TRBV28 . CASAPRGAEAFF TGTGCCAGCGCTCCTCGGGGCGCTGAAGCTTTCTTT